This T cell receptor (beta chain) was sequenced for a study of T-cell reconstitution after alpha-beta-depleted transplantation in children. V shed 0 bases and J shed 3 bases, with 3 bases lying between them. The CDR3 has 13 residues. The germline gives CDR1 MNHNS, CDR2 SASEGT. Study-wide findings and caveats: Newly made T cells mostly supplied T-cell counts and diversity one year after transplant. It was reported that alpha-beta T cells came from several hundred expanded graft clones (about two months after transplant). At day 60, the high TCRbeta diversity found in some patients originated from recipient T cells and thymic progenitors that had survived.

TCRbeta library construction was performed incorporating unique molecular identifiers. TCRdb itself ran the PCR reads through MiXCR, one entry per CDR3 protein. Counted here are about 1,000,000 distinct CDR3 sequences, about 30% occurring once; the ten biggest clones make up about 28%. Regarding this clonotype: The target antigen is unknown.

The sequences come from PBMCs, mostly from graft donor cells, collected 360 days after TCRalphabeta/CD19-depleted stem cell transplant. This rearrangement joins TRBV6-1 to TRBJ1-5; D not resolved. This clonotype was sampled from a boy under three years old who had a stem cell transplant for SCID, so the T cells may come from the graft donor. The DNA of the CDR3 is TGTGCCAGCAGTGAAGCCTACAATCAGCCCCAGCATTTT. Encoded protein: CASSEAYNQPQHF.